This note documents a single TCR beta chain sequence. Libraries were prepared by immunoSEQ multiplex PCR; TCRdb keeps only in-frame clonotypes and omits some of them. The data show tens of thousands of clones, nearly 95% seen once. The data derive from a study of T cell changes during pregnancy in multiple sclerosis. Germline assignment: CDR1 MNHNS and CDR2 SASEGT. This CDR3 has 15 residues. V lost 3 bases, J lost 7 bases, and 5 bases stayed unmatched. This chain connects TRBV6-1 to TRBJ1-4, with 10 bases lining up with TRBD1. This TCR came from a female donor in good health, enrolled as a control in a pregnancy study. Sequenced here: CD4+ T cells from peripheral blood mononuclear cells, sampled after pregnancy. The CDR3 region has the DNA TGTGCCAGCAGTGATTTTGACAGGGGGCGTGAAAAACTGTTTTTT. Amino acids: CASSDFDRGREKLFF.